This is a list of T cell receptor beta chains from one sample in a study of T cells in Graves' hyperthyroidism and ophthalmopathy. TCRdb analysed the multiplex PCR reads with MiXCR anew, one entry per CDR3 protein. The sample lists 500,000 or so distinct CDR3 sequences; under 20% were seen once. Material for sequencing was blood. The receptors shown here come from a young woman with Graves' ophthalmopathy. The CDR3 runs from the conserved cysteine through the conserved F or W. The D gene is left open where the match is weak. Where a row states a size, it is once, few, many or the class of an expanded clone; other rows omit it.

clone size: .
V gene: TRBV10-3
J gene: TRBJ1-6
D gene: .
CDR3 DNA: TGTGCCACCTGGCAGACAGAGAGTTATAATTCACCCCTCCACTTT
CDR3 protein: CATWQTESYNSPLHF

clone size: few
V gene: TRBV20-1
J gene: TRBJ2-1
D gene: .
CDR3 DNA: TGCAGTGCTAGTCCGGGATCCCGCGACAATGAGCAGTTCTTC
CDR3 protein: CSASPGSRDNEQFF

clone size: many
V gene: TRBV7-2
J gene: TRBJ2-1
D gene: TRBD2
CDR3 DNA: TGTGCCAGCAGCTTAGAGGGCGGGGGGGCCACCAATGAGCAGTTCTTC
CDR3 protein: CASSLEGGGATNEQFF

clone size: many
V gene: TRBV9
J gene: TRBJ2-5
D gene: TRBD2
CDR3 DNA: TGTGCCAGCAGCGTATACAGCGGGGGTGGAGAGACCCAGTACTTC
CDR3 protein: CASSVYSGGGETQYF

clone size: many
V gene: TRBV5-8
J gene: TRBJ1-2
D gene: .
CDR3 DNA: TGTGCCAGCAGCTTGGATTGGGGGTTTGGGGATGGCTACACCTTC
CDR3 protein: CASSLDWGFGDGYTF

clone size: .
V gene: TRBV6-4
J gene: TRBJ2-3
D gene: TRBD2
CDR3 DNA: TGTGCCAGCAGAGACGGCACGGGAGGGAGCACAGATACGCAGTATTTT
CDR3 protein: CASRDGTGGSTDTQYF

clone size: few
V gene: TRBV11-2
J gene: TRBJ1-1
D gene: TRBD1
CDR3 DNA: TGTGCCAGCAGGGAGGGGACAGGGGGCATTCTCGAAGCTTTCTTT
CDR3 protein: CASREGTGGILEAFF

clone size: many
V gene: TRBV20-1
J gene: TRBJ2-3
D gene: .
CDR3 DNA: TGCAGTGCTGGTAGCACAGATACGCAGTATTTT
CDR3 protein: CSAGSTDTQYF

clone size: many
V gene: TRBV18
J gene: TRBJ1-5
D gene: .
CDR3 DNA: TGTGCCAGCTCACCGTCACAGAATCAGCCCCAGCATTTT
CDR3 protein: CASSPSQNQPQHF

clone size: few
V gene: TRBV27
J gene: TRBJ1-2
D gene: TRBD1
CDR3 DNA: TGTGCCGGCAGTTTATCCGGGACAGCCTTC
CDR3 protein: CAGSLSGTAF

clone size: few
V gene: TRBV6-1
J gene: TRBJ1-3
D gene: .
CDR3 DNA: TGTGCCAGCAGTGAATGGGAGACAAAGAGCTCTGGAAACACCATATATTTT
CDR3 protein: CASSEWETKSSGNTIYF

clone size: many
V gene: TRBV6-1
J gene: TRBJ2-2
D gene: TRBD1
CDR3 DNA: TGTGCCAGCAGAGAAGGGGGCTCCCCGAACACCGGGGAGCTGTTTTTT
CDR3 protein: CASREGGSPNTGELFF

clone size: many
V gene: TRBV3-1
J gene: TRBJ2-1
D gene: .
CDR3 DNA: TGTGCCAGCAGCCCGGGACTCCCAGATGAGCAGTTCTTC
CDR3 protein: CASSPGLPDEQFF

clone size: few
V gene: TRBV7-6
J gene: TRBJ1-1
D gene: .
CDR3 DNA: TGTGCCAGCAGCTTAGGGGGGGCCGCGAACACTGAAGCTTTCTTT
CDR3 protein: CASSLGGAANTEAFF

clone size: .
V gene: TRBV5-1
J gene: TRBJ2-1
D gene: .
CDR3 DNA: TGCGCCAGCAGCTTGGGTTCCGGGAACCACAATGAGCAGTTCTTC
CDR3 protein: CASSLGSGNHNEQFF

clone size: few
V gene: TRBV5-4
J gene: TRBJ2-7
D gene: .
CDR3 DNA: TGTGCCAGCAGACCCGAGGGGCGGTTAAGCTCCTACGAGCAGTACTTC
CDR3 protein: CASRPEGRLSSYEQYF

clone size: many
V gene: TRBV11-2
J gene: TRBJ1-1
D gene: TRBD1
CDR3 DNA: TGTGCCAGCAGCTTTAGGGGGCGAGGAGTGAACACTGAAGCTTTCTTT
CDR3 protein: CASSFRGRGVNTEAFF

clone size: .
V gene: TRBV20-1
J gene: TRBJ2-3
D gene: .
CDR3 DNA: TGCAGTGTATACACAGATACGCAGTATTTT
CDR3 protein: CSVYTDTQYF

clone size: few
V gene: TRBV7-9
J gene: TRBJ1-4
D gene: .
CDR3 DNA: TGTGCCAGCAGCTTAGCGGGTCCCGGCAGGGCCGCAACTAATGAAAAACTGTTTTTT
CDR3 protein: CASSLAGPGRAATNEKLFF

clone size: many
V gene: TRBV29-1
J gene: TRBJ2-3
D gene: TRBD2
CDR3 DNA: TGCAGCGTTGCGTTCGCGGGAGACGAAACAGATACGCAGTATTTT
CDR3 protein: CSVAFAGDETDTQYF

clone size: .
V gene: TRBV6-6
J gene: TRBJ2-2
D gene: .
CDR3 DNA: TGTGCCAGCAGTTACTTCAGCGGGCCACGGGAGCTGTTTTTT
CDR3 protein: CASSYFSGPRELFF

clone size: few
V gene: TRBV12-3/TRBV12-4
J gene: TRBJ1-4
D gene: .
CDR3 DNA: TGTGCCAGCAGTTTCTCGGGTGCTGAAAAACTGTTTTTT
CDR3 protein: CASSFSGAEKLFF

clone size: .
V gene: TRBV15
J gene: TRBJ1-5
D gene: .
CDR3 DNA: TGTGCCACCAGCAGAGCTGGGATTGATCAGCCCCAGCATTTT
CDR3 protein: CATSRAGIDQPQHF

clone size: few
V gene: TRBV4-3
J gene: TRBJ2-1
D gene: TRBD2
CDR3 DNA: TGCGCCAGCAGCCAAGATGTTAGCGGGGGGTACAATGAGCAGTTCTTC
CDR3 protein: CASSQDVSGGYNEQFF

clone size: .
V gene: TRBV4-1
J gene: TRBJ2-5
D gene: .
CDR3 DNA: TGCGCCAGCAGCCAAGACTCTAGCCGGGAGACCCAGTACTTC
CDR3 protein: CASSQDSSRETQYF

clone size: many
V gene: TRBV29-1
J gene: TRBJ2-7
D gene: .
CDR3 DNA: TGCAGCGTTGAAGAGGATGCATTTCCTTACGAGCAGTACTTC
CDR3 protein: CSVEEDAFPYEQYF

clone size: .
V gene: TRBV18
J gene: TRBJ2-3
D gene: TRBD2
CDR3 DNA: TGTGCCAGCTCACCCCGCCGACTAGCGGGAATCAACACGGTGTATTTT
CDR3 protein: CASSPRRLAGINTVYF

clone size: .
V gene: TRBV4-1
J gene: TRBJ1-4
D gene: .
CDR3 DNA: TGCGCCAGCAGCCAAGAAAACCGCGCAACTAATGAAAAACTGTTTTTT
CDR3 protein: CASSQENRATNEKLFF

clone size: many
V gene: TRBV28
J gene: TRBJ1-2
D gene: .
CDR3 DNA: TGTGCCAGCAGTTTGAGGTTTTCCGGGTTCGACGGCTACACCTTC
CDR3 protein: CASSLRFSGFDGYTF

clone size: many
V gene: TRBV3-1
J gene: TRBJ2-7
D gene: .
CDR3 DNA: TGTGCCAGCAGCCAAGGCTCGGTGTACGAGCAGTACTTC
CDR3 protein: CASSQGSVYEQYF

clone size: few
V gene: TRBV6-1
J gene: TRBJ1-3
D gene: .
CDR3 DNA: TGTGCCAGCAGTGAAGCTAATTGGGGACCCTCTGGAAACACCATATACTTT
CDR3 protein: CASSEANWGPSGNTIYF

clone size: few
V gene: TRBV6-4
J gene: TRBJ1-5
D gene: .
CDR3 DNA: TGTGCCAGTAGACAGTATTGCCAGCCCCAGCATTTT
CDR3 protein: CASRQYCQPQHF

clone size: many
V gene: TRBV7-9
J gene: TRBJ2-1
D gene: TRBD1
CDR3 DNA: TGTGCCAGCAGCTCTCGGGACAGGGCCAACTACAATGAGCAGTTCTTC
CDR3 protein: CASSSRDRANYNEQFF

clone size: .
V gene: TRBV5-1
J gene: TRBJ2-7
D gene: .
CDR3 DNA: TGCGCCAGCAGCGAGTGGGTGACGGGTTACGAGCAGTACTTC
CDR3 protein: CASSEWVTGYEQYF

clone size: few
V gene: TRBV10-3
J gene: TRBJ2-6
D gene: .
CDR3 DNA: TGTGCCATCAGTGACATGAAGACGGGTGGGGCCAACGTCCTGACTTTC
CDR3 protein: CAISDMKTGGANVLTF

clone size: .
V gene: TRBV29-1
J gene: TRBJ2-1
D gene: TRBD2
CDR3 DNA: TGCAGCGTTGATTTTAGCGGGAGAACCTACAATGAGCAGTTCTTC
CDR3 protein: CSVDFSGRTYNEQFF

clone size: many
V gene: TRBV13
J gene: TRBJ2-7
D gene: TRBD1
CDR3 DNA: TGTGCCAGCAGCTACGACAGGGAGAGGGCCTACGAGCAGTACTTC
CDR3 protein: CASSYDRERAYEQYF

clone size: few
V gene: TRBV5-1
J gene: TRBJ2-3
D gene: .
CDR3 DNA: TGCGCCAGCAGCTTTACAGGGAATACAGATACGCAGTATTTT
CDR3 protein: CASSFTGNTDTQYF

clone size: many
V gene: TRBV20-1
J gene: TRBJ2-1
D gene: TRBD2
CDR3 DNA: TGCAGTGCTAGACCGAAGCTAGCGGCTAATGAGCAGTTCTTC
CDR3 protein: CSARPKLAANEQFF

clone size: .
V gene: TRBV6-1
J gene: TRBJ2-7
D gene: TRBD2
CDR3 DNA: TGTGCCAGCGGGGGGACTAGGGGGAAAGAGCAGTACTTC
CDR3 protein: CASGGTRGKEQYF

clone size: .
V gene: TRBV19
J gene: TRBJ1-1
D gene: .
CDR3 DNA: TGTGCCAGTAGTATCCCAGCGCCCCTTGAAGCTTTCTTT
CDR3 protein: CASSIPAPLEAFF

clone size: .
V gene: TRBV20-1
J gene: TRBJ2-1
D gene: TRBD2
CDR3 DNA: TGCAGTTTAGCGGGGCCACTATACAATGAGCAGTTCTTC
CDR3 protein: CSLAGPLYNEQFF

clone size: few
V gene: TRBV27
J gene: TRBJ1-4
D gene: .
CDR3 DNA: TGTGCCAGCAGCACAGGGTTTTTTGAAAAACTGTTTTTT
CDR3 protein: CASSTGFFEKLFF

clone size: .
V gene: TRBV30
J gene: TRBJ2-3
D gene: TRBD2
CDR3 DNA: TGTGCCTGGAACCGGGGGGGGGATGGTACGCAGTATTTT
CDR3 protein: CAWNRGGDGTQYF

clone size: .
V gene: TRBV30
J gene: TRBJ1-1
D gene: .
CDR3 DNA: TGTGCCTGGACCTCCCCTGGGGGGCACAAGAACACTGAAGCTTTCTTT
CDR3 protein: CAWTSPGGHKNTEAFF

clone size: .
V gene: TRBV4-1
J gene: TRBJ2-7
D gene: .
CDR3 DNA: TGCGCCAGCAGCCTCCAGGTTACCTACGAGCAGTACTTC
CDR3 protein: CASSLQVTYEQYF

clone size: many
V gene: TRBV24-1
J gene: TRBJ1-2
D gene: TRBD1
CDR3 DNA: TGTGCCACCAGTGATCATCTAAATTCGAGACAGGGGGCCGTTACTAACTATGGCTACACCTTC
CDR3 protein: CATSDHLNSRQGAVTNYGYTF

clone size: .
V gene: TRBV19
J gene: TRBJ2-2
D gene: .
CDR3 DNA: TGTGCCAGTAGTAGGGGACCGGGACAACATTTCACCGGGGAGCTGTTTTTT
CDR3 protein: CASSRGPGQHFTGELFF

clone size: many
V gene: TRBV18
J gene: TRBJ1-2
D gene: .
CDR3 DNA: TGTGCCAGCTCACCAACCGCCGCGGGGGCAGGTGGCTACACCTTC
CDR3 protein: CASSPTAAGAGGYTF

clone size: many
V gene: TRBV5-1
J gene: TRBJ2-1
D gene: .
CDR3 DNA: TGCGCCAGCAGCCGGGACTACAATGAGCAGTTCTTC
CDR3 protein: CASSRDYNEQFF

clone size: many
V gene: TRBV18
J gene: TRBJ2-3
D gene: .
CDR3 DNA: TGTGCCAGCTCACCACCAGGCAGGACAGATACGCAGTATTTT
CDR3 protein: CASSPPGRTDTQYF

clone size: many
V gene: TRBV28
J gene: TRBJ1-5
D gene: TRBD1
CDR3 DNA: TGTGCCATCCGACAGGGTGTCGGGCCCCAGCATTTT
CDR3 protein: CAIRQGVGPQHF

clone size: .
V gene: TRBV5-6
J gene: TRBJ2-6
D gene: TRBD1
CDR3 DNA: TGTGCCAGCAGCGCTGGACAGGGGGAGGCTGGGGCCAACGTCCTGACTTTC
CDR3 protein: CASSAGQGEAGANVLTF

clone size: many
V gene: TRBV6-1
J gene: TRBJ1-2
D gene: .
CDR3 DNA: TGTGCCAGCAGTACCGCACAGCCGTATGGCTACACCTTC
CDR3 protein: CASSTAQPYGYTF